This T cell receptor beta chain was captured by sequencing in a study of T-cell reconstitution after alpha-beta-depleted transplantation in children. Broader study findings: Diversity and T-cell counts at one year after transplant derived mostly from new T cells. Several hundred expanded graft clones reportedly were the source of alpha-beta T cells about two months after transplant.

TCRbeta library preparation incorporated unique molecular identifiers. TCRdb reprocessed the PCR reads with MiXCR, giving one entry per CDR3 protein. The sample carries approximately 630,000 distinct CDR3 sequences, approximately 14% recorded once. This clonotype occurred many times. The target antigen is unknown. The sequence derives from a girl aged 2 to 9 with congenital amegakaryocytic thrombocytopenia, due to receive a stem cell transplant. The sequencing here drew on PBMCs, taken before TCRalphabeta/CD19-depleted stem cell transplant.

The CDR3 DNA reads TGTGCCAGCAGCCGAGACTGGAACACCGGGGAGCTGTTTTTT. Its protein is CASSRDWNTGELFF. The V and J genes are TRBV7-9 and TRBJ2-2; unclear D gene. The CDR3 runs to 14 residues. In germline, CDR1 is SEHNR, CDR2 FQNEAQ (reference sequence). V was pared by 5 bases and J by 1 base, with 8 bases between.